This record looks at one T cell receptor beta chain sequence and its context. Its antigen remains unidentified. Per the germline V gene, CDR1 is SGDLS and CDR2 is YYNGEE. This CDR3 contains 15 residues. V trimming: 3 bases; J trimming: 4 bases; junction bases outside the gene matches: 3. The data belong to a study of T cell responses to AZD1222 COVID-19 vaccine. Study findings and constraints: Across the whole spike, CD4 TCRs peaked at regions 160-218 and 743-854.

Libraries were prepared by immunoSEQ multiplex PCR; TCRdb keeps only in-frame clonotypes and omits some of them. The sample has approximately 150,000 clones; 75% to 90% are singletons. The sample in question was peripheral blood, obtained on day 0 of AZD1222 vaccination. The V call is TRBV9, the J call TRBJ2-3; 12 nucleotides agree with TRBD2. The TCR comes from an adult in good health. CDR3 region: CASSAGLAGPDTQYF. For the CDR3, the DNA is TGTGCCAGCAGCGCGGGACTAGCGGGCCCAGATACGCAGTATTTT. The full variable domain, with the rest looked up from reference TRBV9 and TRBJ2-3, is DSGVTQTPKHLITATGQRVTLRCSPRSGDLSVYWYQQSLDQGLQFLIQYYNGEERAKGNILERFSAQQFPDLHSELNLSSLELGDSALYFCASSAGLAGPDTQYFGPGTRLTVL.